The rows below give T cell receptor beta chains drawn from one sample of a study of blood T cell repertoires in COVID-19. Method: immunoSEQ multiplex PCR; TCRdb's copy keeps in-frame clones and lacks some. The profile shows about 220,000 clones, about three quarters of them singletons. Sample: peripheral blood. These receptors all stem from a woman in her 70s with acute or convalescent COVID-19. CDR3s include the opening cysteine and the closing phenylalanine or tryptophan. The D gene is left open where the match is weak. The size field is filled for only some rows; it gives once, few, many or a size class.

D: NA
J: TRBJ2-7
size: NA
V: TRBV12-3/TRBV12-4
DNA: TGTGCCAGCAGTTTGGGCAGGGGGGCCGAGCAGTACTTC
CDR3: CASSLGRGAEQYF

D: NA
J: TRBJ1-1
size: NA
V: TRBV11-2
DNA: TGTGCCAGCAGCTTGGGTTCAGGGTTGAACACTGAAGCTTTCTTT
CDR3: CASSLGSGLNTEAFF

D: NA
J: TRBJ1-5
size: NA
V: TRBV6-5
DNA: TGTGCCAGCAGTTACTCGGTTCGGGGACCCCAGCATTTT
CDR3: CASSYSVRGPQHF

D: NA
J: TRBJ2-7
size: NA
V: TRBV19
DNA: TGTGCCAGTAGTATCGGCGGCGGGGGCACCTACGAGCAGTACTTC
CDR3: CASSIGGGGTYEQYF

D: NA
J: TRBJ2-5
size: NA
V: TRBV3-1/TRBV3-2
DNA: TGTGCCAGCAGCCAAATCCCACAGGACAGAGAGACCCAGTACTTC
CDR3: CASSQIPQDRETQYF

D: TRBD1
J: TRBJ1-1
size: NA
V: TRBV15
DNA: TGTGCCACCAGCAGACCTGGGACAGGGGGCCTGAACACTGAAGCTTTCTTT
CDR3: CATSRPGTGGLNTEAFF

D: TRBD1
J: TRBJ2-3
size: NA
V: TRBV27
DNA: TGTGCCAGCAGTTACCGTGGGACAGGGGTTCGCGCAGATACGCAGTATTTT
CDR3: CASSYRGTGVRADTQYF

D: NA
J: TRBJ2-1
size: NA
V: TRBV7-2
DNA: TGTGCCAGCAGCTTAGCGGTTAGTAGAAATGAGCAGTTCTTC
CDR3: CASSLAVSRNEQFF

D: NA
J: TRBJ2-2
size: few
V: TRBV7-2
DNA: TGTGCCAGCAGCTCACAGGGGAACACCGGGGAGCTGTTTTTT
CDR3: CASSSQGNTGELFF

D: TRBD2
J: TRBJ2-3
size: NA
V: TRBV2
DNA: TGTGCCAGCAGAGAAACTCCTAGCGGACCCACAGATACGCAGTATTTT
CDR3: CASRETPSGPTDTQYF

D: TRBD1
J: TRBJ2-2
size: NA
V: TRBV5-1
DNA: TGCGCCAGCAGCTCCCGGACAGGGTCCGAGACCGGGGAGCTGTTTTTT
CDR3: CASSSRTGSETGELFF

D: TRBD2
J: TRBJ2-1
size: NA
V: TRBV20-1
DNA: TGCAGTGCTAGTTCAAGCGGGGGGGACAATGAGCAGTTCTTC
CDR3: CSASSSGGDNEQFF

D: TRBD2
J: TRBJ2-2
size: NA
V: TRBV27
DNA: TGTGCCAGCACCTTTCTAGCGGGGGGGCGGACCGGGGAGCTGTTTTTT
CDR3: CASTFLAGGRTGELFF

D: NA
J: TRBJ1-3
size: NA
V: TRBV15
DNA: TGTGCCACCAGCAGATGGGTGGACAGCACAGTCTCTGGAAACACCATATATTTT
CDR3: CATSRWVDSTVSGNTIYF

D: NA
J: TRBJ2-2
size: once
V: TRBV7-8
DNA: TGTGCCAGCAGCTTAGGGCAGGGGTACACCGGGGAGCTGTTTTTT
CDR3: CASSLGQGYTGELFF

D: NA
J: TRBJ1-3
size: once
V: TRBV7-2
DNA: TGTGCCAGCAGCCCCCGGGGGGCCGCCTCAACCTCTGGAAACACCATATATTTT
CDR3: CASSPRGAASTSGNTIYF

D: TRBD2
J: TRBJ2-3
size: NA
V: TRBV5-4
DNA: TGTGCCAGCAGCCTAGCGGGGGGGGCCACAGATACGCAGTATTTT
CDR3: CASSLAGGATDTQYF

D: NA
J: TRBJ1-6
size: NA
V: TRBV6-5
DNA: TGTGCCAGCCGCCCTGGACACTCCTATAATTCACCCCTCCACTTT
CDR3: CASRPGHSYNSPLHF

D: TRBD1
J: TRBJ2-3
size: few
V: TRBV6-1
DNA: TGTGCCAGCAGTGGTGACAGGGGTGCCTCTTTCACAGATACGCAGTATTTT
CDR3: CASSGDRGASFTDTQYF

D: NA
J: TRBJ1-1
size: NA
V: TRBV30
DNA: TGTGCCTGGAGTCCTCTGGGGGGACCCATAACTGAAGCTTTCTTT
CDR3: CAWSPLGGPITEAFF

D: TRBD1
J: TRBJ2-5
size: NA
V: TRBV19
DNA: TGTGCCACCAAGGCCGGGACAGGGAAAAGTAACGAGGAGACCCAGTACTTC
CDR3: CATKAGTGKSNEETQYF

D: TRBD2
J: TRBJ2-5
size: NA
V: TRBV11-3
DNA: TGTGCCAGCAGCTTATTGGGGGGGCAAGAGACCCAGTACTTC
CDR3: CASSLLGGQETQYF

D: TRBD1
J: TRBJ1-1
size: NA
V: TRBV18
DNA: TGTGCCAGCTCACCAGGTAGGACAGGGGAAGCTTTCTTT
CDR3: CASSPGRTGEAFF

D: TRBD2
J: TRBJ2-1
size: NA
V: TRBV11-2
DNA: TGTGCCAGCAGCGCCTCGGGGGGTTCCTACAATGAGCAGTTCTTC
CDR3: CASSASGGSYNEQFF

D: TRBD2
J: TRBJ2-4
size: NA
V: TRBV6-7
DNA: TGTGCCAGCAGCCCGACTAGCGGGGGTGAAGCCAAAAACATTCAGTACTTC
CDR3: CASSPTSGGEAKNIQYF

D: TRBD2
J: TRBJ2-3
size: NA
V: TRBV30
DNA: TGTGCCTGGAGTAAGAAGCGGGGCATCACAGATACGCAGTATTTT
CDR3: CAWSKKRGITDTQYF

D: NA
J: TRBJ1-3
size: NA
V: TRBV19
DNA: TGTGCCAGTAGTCCGGGGTGGCTGCTGAACACCATATATTTT
CDR3: CASSPGWLLNTIYF

D: NA
J: TRBJ1-2
size: many
V: TRBV5-1
DNA: TGCGCCAGCAGCGGAGAGGAGATCGGCTATGGCTACACCTTC
CDR3: CASSGEEIGYGYTF

D: TRBD1
J: TRBJ1-6
size: few
V: TRBV6-2/TRBV6-3
DNA: TGTGCCAGCAGCGACAGGGGGCTTAATTCACCCCTCCACTTT
CDR3: CASSDRGLNSPLHF

D: TRBD2
J: TRBJ2-1
size: NA
V: TRBV5-1
DNA: TGCGCCAGCAGCTTGGCCCCCACTAGCGTGTTGAATGAGCAGTTCTTC
CDR3: CASSLAPTSVLNEQFF

D: TRBD1
J: TRBJ2-1
size: NA
V: TRBV7-8
DNA: TGTGCCAGCAGCCTCGGGACAGATTACTACAATGAGCAGTTCTTC
CDR3: CASSLGTDYYNEQFF

D: TRBD1
J: TRBJ1-5
size: NA
V: TRBV27
DNA: TGTGCCAGCAGCTCGCTACAGGGGATGAGGAATCAGCCCCAGCATTTT
CDR3: CASSSLQGMRNQPQHF

D: NA
J: TRBJ2-3
size: NA
V: TRBV6-5
DNA: TGTGCCAGCAGTTATGGGGACACCCTAACAGATACGCAGTATTTT
CDR3: CASSYGDTLTDTQYF

D: NA
J: TRBJ2-5
size: NA
V: TRBV6-1
DNA: TGTGCCAGCAGTGAATTCCGGGCAGGGCAAGAGACCCAGTACTTC
CDR3: CASSEFRAGQETQYF

D: TRBD2
J: TRBJ2-1
size: once
V: TRBV24-1
DNA: TGTGCCACCAGTGTGGCGGGGGGGGCACTTTCCTCCTACAATGAGCAGTTCTTC
CDR3: CATSVAGGALSSYNEQFF

D: TRBD2
J: TRBJ2-3
size: NA
V: TRBV18
DNA: TGTGCCAGCTCACCGGGACTAGCGTCCCATACAGATACGCAGTATTTT
CDR3: CASSPGLASHTDTQYF

D: TRBD1
J: TRBJ1-6
size: NA
V: TRBV5-1
DNA: TGCGCCAGCAGGCGGACAGGGGATAATTCACCCCTCCACTTT
CDR3: CASRRTGDNSPLHF

D: NA
J: TRBJ2-5
size: NA
V: TRBV14
DNA: TGTGCCAGCAGTCCGGCAGGGGCGAAGAAGACCCAGTACTTC
CDR3: CASSPAGAKKTQYF

D: TRBD2
J: TRBJ2-3
size: NA
V: TRBV5-8
DNA: TGTGCCAGCAGCTTGGCCTTGGCTAGCGGGGGATTAACAGATACGCAGTATTTT
CDR3: CASSLALASGGLTDTQYF

D: TRBD2
J: TRBJ2-2
size: NA
V: TRBV2
DNA: TGTGCCAGCAGTGGGGGAGCGGGGGCGTATATCACCGGGGAGCTGTTTTTT
CDR3: CASSGGAGAYITGELFF

D: TRBD2
J: TRBJ2-3
size: few
V: TRBV5-6
DNA: TGTGCCAGCAGCTCGCTAGCGGGGAAGGATACGCAGTATTTT
CDR3: CASSSLAGKDTQYF

D: NA
J: TRBJ1-2
size: NA
V: TRBV12-3/TRBV12-4
DNA: TGTGCCAGCAGACTAGACGGGAACTATGGCTACACCTTC
CDR3: CASRLDGNYGYTF

D: NA
J: TRBJ1-2
size: NA
V: TRBV24-1
DNA: TGTGCCACGCCCGGGGAAGGCTACACCTTC
CDR3: CATPGEGYTF

D: TRBD1
J: TRBJ1-6
size: NA
V: TRBV11-3
DNA: TGTGCCATTGGACAGGACAATTCACCCCTCCACTTT
CDR3: CAIGQDNSPLHF

D: NA
J: TRBJ2-3
size: NA
V: TRBV6-5
DNA: TGTGCCAGCAGTCGGGCGGGGGCTCCGGAGAATACGCAGTATTTT
CDR3: CASSRAGAPENTQYF

D: NA
J: TRBJ2-5
size: NA
V: TRBV6-5
DNA: TGTGCCAGCACGGAAAACAGGCAAGAGACCCAGTACTTC
CDR3: CASTENRQETQYF

D: TRBD2
J: TRBJ2-1
size: NA
V: TRBV30
DNA: TGTGCCTGGCGGCGGGCGGGGGCCTACAATGAGCAGTTCTTC
CDR3: CAWRRAGAYNEQFF

D: TRBD1
J: TRBJ1-1
size: NA
V: TRBV30
DNA: TGTGCCTGGAGTCCACCGATTGGTGCAGGGGGAAGAACTGAAGCTTTCTTT
CDR3: CAWSPPIGAGGRTEAFF

D: TRBD2
J: TRBJ2-5
size: NA
V: TRBV19
DNA: TGTGCCAGTAGCCGAAGGGGACTAGCGACGCAGGAGACCCAGTACTTC
CDR3: CASSRRGLATQETQYF

D: TRBD1
J: TRBJ1-1
size: NA
V: TRBV4-3
DNA: TGCGCCAGCAGTTCGGACAGGACGTTCATGAACACTGAAGCTTTCTTT
CDR3: CASSSDRTFMNTEAFF